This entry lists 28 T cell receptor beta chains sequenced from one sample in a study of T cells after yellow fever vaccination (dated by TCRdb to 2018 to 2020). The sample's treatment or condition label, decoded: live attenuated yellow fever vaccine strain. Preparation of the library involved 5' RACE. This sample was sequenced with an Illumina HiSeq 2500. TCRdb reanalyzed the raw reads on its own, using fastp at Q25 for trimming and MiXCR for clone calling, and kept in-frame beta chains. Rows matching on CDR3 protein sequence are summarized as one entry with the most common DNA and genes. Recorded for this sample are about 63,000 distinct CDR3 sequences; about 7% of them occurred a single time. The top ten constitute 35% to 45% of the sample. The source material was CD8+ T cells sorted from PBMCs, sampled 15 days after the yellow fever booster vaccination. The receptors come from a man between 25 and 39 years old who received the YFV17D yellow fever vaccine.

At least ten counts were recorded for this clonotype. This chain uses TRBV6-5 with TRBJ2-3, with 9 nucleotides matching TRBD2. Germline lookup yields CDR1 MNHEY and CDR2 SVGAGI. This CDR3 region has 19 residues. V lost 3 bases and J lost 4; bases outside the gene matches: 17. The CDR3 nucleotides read TGTGCCAGCAGTTATCGAGGTCCTAGCGGGACGCCCCGACCAGATACGCAGTATTTT. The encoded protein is CASSYRGPSGTPRPDTQYF.

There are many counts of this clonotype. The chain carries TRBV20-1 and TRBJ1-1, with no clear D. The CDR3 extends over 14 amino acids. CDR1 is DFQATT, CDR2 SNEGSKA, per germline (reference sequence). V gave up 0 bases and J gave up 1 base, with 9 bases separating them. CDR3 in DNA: TGCAGTGCTAGAGATCTCGCGGGGAACACTGAAGCTTTCTTT. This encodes CSARDLAGNTEAFF.

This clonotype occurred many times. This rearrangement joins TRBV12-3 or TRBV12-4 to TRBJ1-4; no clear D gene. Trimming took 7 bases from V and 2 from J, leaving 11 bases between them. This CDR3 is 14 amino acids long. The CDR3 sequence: CASTRDETNEKLFF. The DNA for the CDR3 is TGTGCCAGCACGAGGGATGAGACTAATGAAAAACTGTTTTTT.

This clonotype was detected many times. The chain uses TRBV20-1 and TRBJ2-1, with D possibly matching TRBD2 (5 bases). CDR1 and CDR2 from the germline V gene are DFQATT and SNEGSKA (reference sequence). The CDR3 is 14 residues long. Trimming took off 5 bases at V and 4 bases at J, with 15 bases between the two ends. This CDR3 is CSASTPRGYNEQFF. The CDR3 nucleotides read TGCAGTGCTTCCACTCCCCGGGGATACAATGAGCAGTTCTTC.

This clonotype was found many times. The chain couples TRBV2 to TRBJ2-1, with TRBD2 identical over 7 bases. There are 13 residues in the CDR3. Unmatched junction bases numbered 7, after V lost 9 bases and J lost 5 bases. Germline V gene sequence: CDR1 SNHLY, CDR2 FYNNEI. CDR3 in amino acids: CASKGLPNNEQFF. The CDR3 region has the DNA TGTGCCAGTAAGGGACTACCAAACAATGAGCAGTTCTTC. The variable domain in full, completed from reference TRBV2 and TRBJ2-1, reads EPEVTQTPSHQVTQMGQEVILRCVPISNHLYFYWYRQILGQKVEFLVSFYNNEISEKSEIFDDQFSVERPDGSNFTLKIRSTKLEDSAMYFCASKGLPNNEQFFGPGTRLTVL.

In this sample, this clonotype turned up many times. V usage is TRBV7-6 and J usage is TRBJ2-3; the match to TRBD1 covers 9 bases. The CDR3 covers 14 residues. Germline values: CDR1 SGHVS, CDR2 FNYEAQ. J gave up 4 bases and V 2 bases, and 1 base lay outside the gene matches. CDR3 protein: CASSLRQGADTQYF. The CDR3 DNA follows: TGTGCCAGCAGCTTACGACAGGGGGCAGATACGCAGTATTTT.

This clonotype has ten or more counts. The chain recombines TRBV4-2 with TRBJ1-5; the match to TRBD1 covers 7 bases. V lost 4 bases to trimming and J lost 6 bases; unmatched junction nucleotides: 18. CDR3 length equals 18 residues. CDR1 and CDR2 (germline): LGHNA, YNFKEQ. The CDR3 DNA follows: TGTGCCAGCAGCCCCGAGGGACAGTTATCGACGCAGGGTCAGCCCCAGCATTTT. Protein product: CASSPEGQLSTQGQPQHF.

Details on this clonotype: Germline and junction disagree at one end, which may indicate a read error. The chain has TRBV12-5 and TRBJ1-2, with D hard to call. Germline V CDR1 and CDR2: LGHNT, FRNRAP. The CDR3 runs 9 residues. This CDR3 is CASGLADFF. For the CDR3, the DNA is TGTGCTAGTGGTTTGGCGGACTTTTTC.

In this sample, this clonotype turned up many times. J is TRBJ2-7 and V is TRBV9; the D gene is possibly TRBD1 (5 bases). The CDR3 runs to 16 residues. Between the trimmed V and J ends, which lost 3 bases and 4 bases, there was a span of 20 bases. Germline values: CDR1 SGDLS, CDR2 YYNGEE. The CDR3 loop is CASSAPNAAGSYEQYF. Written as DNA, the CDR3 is TGTGCCAGCAGCGCCCCAAACGCGGCAGGGTCTTACGAGCAGTACTTC.

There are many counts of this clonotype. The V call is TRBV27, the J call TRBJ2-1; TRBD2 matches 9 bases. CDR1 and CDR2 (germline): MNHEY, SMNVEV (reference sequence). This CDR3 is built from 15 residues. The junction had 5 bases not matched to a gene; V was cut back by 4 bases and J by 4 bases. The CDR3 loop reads CASSWAGGLYNEQFF. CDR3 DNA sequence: TGTGCCAGCAGTTGGGCGGGAGGGTTGTACAATGAGCAGTTCTTC.

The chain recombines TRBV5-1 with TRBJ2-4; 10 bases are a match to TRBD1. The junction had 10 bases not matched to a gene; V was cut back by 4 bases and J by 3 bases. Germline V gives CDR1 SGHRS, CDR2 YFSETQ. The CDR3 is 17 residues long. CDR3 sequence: CASSIGQGERDKNIQYF. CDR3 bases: TGCGCCAGCAGCATAGGACAGGGGGAGCGAGACAAAAACATTCAGTACTTC.

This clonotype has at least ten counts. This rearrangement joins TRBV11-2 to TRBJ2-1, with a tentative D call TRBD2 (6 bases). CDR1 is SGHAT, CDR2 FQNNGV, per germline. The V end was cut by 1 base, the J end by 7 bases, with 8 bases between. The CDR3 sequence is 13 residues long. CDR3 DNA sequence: TGTGCCAGCAGCTTAGCTGGGGGGAATGAGCAGTTCTTC. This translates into CASSLAGGNEQFF.

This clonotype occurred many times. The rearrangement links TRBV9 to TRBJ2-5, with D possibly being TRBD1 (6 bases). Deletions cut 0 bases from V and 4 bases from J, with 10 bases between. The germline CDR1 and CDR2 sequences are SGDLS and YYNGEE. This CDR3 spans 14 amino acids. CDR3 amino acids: CASSVDGGLETQYF. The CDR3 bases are TGTGCCAGCAGCGTAGATGGGGGCCTAGAGACCCAGTACTTC.

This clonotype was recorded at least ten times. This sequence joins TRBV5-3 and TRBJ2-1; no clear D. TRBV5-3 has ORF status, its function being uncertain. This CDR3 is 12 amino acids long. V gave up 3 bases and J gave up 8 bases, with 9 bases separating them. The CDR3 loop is CARSSNQDEQFF. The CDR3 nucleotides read TGTGCCAGAAGCTCAAACCAAGATGAGCAGTTCTTC.

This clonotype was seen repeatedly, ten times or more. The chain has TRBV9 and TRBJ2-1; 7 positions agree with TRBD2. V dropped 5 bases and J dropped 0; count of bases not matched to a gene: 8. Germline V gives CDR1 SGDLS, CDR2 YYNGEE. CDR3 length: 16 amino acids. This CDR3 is CASRASGTSSYNEQFF. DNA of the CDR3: TGTGCCAGCAGGGCTAGCGGAACGAGCTCCTACAATGAGCAGTTCTTC.

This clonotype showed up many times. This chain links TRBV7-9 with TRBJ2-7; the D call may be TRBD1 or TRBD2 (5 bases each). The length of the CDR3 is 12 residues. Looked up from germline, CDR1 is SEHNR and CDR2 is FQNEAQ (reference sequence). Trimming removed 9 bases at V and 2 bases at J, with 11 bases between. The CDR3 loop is CASGTSTYEQYF. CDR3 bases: TGTGCCAGTGGGACGTCCACCTACGAGCAGTACTTC.

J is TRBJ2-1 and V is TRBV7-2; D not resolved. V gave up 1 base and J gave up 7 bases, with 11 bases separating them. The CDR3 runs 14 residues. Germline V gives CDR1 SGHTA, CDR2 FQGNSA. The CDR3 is CASSLGLGVNEQFF. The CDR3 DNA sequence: TGTGCCAGCAGCTTAGGTTTAGGAGTTAATGAGCAGTTCTTC.

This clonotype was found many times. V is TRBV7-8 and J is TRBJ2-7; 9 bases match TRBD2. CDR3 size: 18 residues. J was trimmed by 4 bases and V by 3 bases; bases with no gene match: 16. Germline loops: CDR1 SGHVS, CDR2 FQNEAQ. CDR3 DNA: TGTGCCAGCAGCTTGCTTAGGGTGACTAGCGGCCACGGGTACGAGCAGTACTTC. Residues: CASSLLRVTSGHGYEQYF.

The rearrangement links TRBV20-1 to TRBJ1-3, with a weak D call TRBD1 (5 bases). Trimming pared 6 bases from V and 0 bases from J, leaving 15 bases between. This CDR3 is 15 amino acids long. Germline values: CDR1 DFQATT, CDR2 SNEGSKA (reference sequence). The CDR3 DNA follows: TGCAGTGCCCCAGAGAGGGGCTCCTCTGGAAACACCATATATTTT. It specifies CSAPERGSSGNTIYF.

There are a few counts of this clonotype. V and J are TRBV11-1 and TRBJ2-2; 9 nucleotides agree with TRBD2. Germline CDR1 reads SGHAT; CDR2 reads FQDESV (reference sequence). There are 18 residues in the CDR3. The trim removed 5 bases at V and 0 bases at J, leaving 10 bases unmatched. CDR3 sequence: CASSPAVAGDANTGELFF. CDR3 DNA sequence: TGTGCCAGCAGCCCAGCAGTAGCGGGGGACGCGAACACCGGGGAGCTGTTTTTT.

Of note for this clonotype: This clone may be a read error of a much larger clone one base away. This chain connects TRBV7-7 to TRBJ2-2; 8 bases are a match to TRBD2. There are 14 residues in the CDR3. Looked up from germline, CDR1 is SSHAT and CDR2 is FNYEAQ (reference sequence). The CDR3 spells CASSPLTGGGELIF. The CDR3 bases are TGTGCCAGCAGCCCCCTAACGGGAGGGGGGGAGCTGATTTTT.

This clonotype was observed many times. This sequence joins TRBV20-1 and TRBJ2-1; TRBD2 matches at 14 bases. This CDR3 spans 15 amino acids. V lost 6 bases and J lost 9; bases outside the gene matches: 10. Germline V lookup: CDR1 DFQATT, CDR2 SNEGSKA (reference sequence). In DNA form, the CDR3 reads TGCAGTGCGGAGACTAGCGGGAGGGCCCGGGGTGAGCAGTTCTTC. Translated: CSAETSGRARGEQFF.

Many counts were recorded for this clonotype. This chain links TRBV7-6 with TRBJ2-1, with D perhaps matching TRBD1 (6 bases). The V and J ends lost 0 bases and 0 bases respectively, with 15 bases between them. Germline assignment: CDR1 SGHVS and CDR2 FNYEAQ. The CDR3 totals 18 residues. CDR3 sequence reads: CASSLARWTESSYNEQFF. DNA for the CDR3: TGTGCCAGCAGCTTAGCCCGCTGGACAGAGAGCTCCTACAATGAGCAGTTCTTC. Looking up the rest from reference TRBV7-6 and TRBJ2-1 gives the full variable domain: GAGVSQSPRYKVTKRGQDVALRCDPISGHVSLYWYRQALGQGPEFLTYFNYEAQQDKSGLPNDRFSAERPEGSISTLTIQRTEQRDSAMYRCASSLARWTESSYNEQFFGPGTRLTVL.

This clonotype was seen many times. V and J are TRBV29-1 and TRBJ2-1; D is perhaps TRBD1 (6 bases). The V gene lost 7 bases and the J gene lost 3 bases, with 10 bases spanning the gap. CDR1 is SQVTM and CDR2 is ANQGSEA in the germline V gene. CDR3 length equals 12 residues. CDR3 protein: CSGSGVYNEQFF. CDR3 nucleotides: TGCAGCGGATCAGGGGTCTACAATGAGCAGTTCTTC.

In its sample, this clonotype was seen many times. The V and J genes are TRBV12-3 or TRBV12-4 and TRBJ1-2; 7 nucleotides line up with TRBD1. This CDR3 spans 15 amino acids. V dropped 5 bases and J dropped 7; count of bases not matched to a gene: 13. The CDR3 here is CASSHTGEEVAGYTF. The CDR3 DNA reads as TGTGCCAGCAGTCACACAGGGGAGGAAGTGGCTGGCTACACCTTC.

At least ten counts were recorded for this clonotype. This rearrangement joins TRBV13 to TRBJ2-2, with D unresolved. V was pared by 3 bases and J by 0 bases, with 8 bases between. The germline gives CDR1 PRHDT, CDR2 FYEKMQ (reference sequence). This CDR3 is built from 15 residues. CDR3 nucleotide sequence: TGTGCCAGCAGCTTGGACGCTACGAACACCGGGGAGCTGTTTTTT. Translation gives CASSLDATNTGELFF.

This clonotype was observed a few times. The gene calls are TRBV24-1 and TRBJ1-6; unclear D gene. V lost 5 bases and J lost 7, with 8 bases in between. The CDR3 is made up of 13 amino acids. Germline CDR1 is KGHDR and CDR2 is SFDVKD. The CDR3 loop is CATSVRENSPLHF. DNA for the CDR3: TGTGCCACCAGTGTCCGGGAAAATTCACCCCTCCACTTT.

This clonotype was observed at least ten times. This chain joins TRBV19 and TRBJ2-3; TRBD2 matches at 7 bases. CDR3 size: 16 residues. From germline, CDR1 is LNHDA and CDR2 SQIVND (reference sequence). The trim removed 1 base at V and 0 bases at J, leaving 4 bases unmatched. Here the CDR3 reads CASSIGEGGSTDTQYF. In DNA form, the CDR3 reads TGTGCCAGTAGTATAGGTGAGGGAGGGAGCACAGATACGCAGTATTTT.